What follows describes a single T cell receptor (beta chain). In the authors' workflow: By means of reference gene primer amplification, nucleated cell counts were estimated. Produced via immunoSEQ multiplex PCR; TCRdb's table is partial and in-frame only. The V and J calls and the clone size are those of that table, but D and trimming were determined from the DNA. The data contain about 220,000 clones, roughly 89% of them singletons. This CDR3 region has 15 residues. The germline V gene encodes CDR1 ENHRY and CDR2 SYGVKD. V lost 2 bases, J lost 5 bases, and 14 bases lay in between. The data are from a study of blood T cell repertoires in COVID-19. Overall study context: In each case, the material was cDNA or gDNA derived from T cells, B-cell-depleted T cells, or PBMCs.

All enrollees were roughly 18 to 100 years old and from 20 to 25 US areas. Assignments of participants to cohorts depended upon their own reported clinical history. This TCR was recovered from a man aged 25 to 40 who had been exposed to COVID-19. Sequenced sample: PBMCs or T cells enriched from blood (not recorded which). The V and J genes are TRBV10-3 and TRBJ2-3, with D perhaps TRBD1 (6 bases). CDR3 loop: CAISEPQGIQDTQYF. Written as DNA, the CDR3 is TGTGCCATCAGTGAGCCTCAGGGGATACAAGATACGCAGTATTTT.